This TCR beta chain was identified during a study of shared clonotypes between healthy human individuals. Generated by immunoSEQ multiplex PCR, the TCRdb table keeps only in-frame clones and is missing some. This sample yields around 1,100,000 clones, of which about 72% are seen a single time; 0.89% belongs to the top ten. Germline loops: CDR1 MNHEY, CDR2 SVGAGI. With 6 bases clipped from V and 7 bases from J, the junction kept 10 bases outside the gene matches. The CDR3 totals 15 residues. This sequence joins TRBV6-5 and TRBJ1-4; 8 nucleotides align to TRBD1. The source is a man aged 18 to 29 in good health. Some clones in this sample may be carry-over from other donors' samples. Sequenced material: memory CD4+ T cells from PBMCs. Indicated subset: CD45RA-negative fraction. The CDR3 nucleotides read TGTGCCAGCAGCCGAGCCGGGACAGGTTCTGAAAAACTGTTTTTT. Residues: CASSRAGTGSEKLFF.